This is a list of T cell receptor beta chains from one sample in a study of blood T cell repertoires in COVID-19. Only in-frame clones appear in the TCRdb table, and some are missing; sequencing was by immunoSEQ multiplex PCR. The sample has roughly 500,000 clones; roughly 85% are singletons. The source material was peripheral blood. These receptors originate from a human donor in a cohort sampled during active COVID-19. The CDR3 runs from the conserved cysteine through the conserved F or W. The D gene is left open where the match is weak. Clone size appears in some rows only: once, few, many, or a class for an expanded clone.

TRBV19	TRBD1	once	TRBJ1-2	CASRGQGAYGYTF	TGTGCCAGTAGGGGACAGGGGGCATATGGCTACACCTTC
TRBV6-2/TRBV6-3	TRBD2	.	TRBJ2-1	CASSYSPLRLAGGSYNEQFF	TGTGCCAGCAGTTACTCGCCCCTCAGACTAGCGGGAGGGTCCTACAATGAGCAGTTCTTC
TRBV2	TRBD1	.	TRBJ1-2	CASKGGLWDGYTF	TGTGCCAGTAAAGGGGGCTTATGGGATGGCTACACCTTC
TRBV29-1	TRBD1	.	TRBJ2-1	CSVVLWGTGDNEQFF	TGCAGCGTTGTGTTGTGGGGGACAGGGGATAATGAGCAGTTCTTC
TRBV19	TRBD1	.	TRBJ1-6	CASSAQTGINSPLHF	TGTGCCAGTAGTGCCCAGACAGGGATCAACTCACCCCTCCACTTT
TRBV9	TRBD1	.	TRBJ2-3	CASLLQGAKSPSDTQYF	TGTGCCAGCCTTCTACAGGGGGCGAAAAGTCCGTCAGATACGCAGTATTTT
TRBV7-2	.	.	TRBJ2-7	CASSLGPRGISYEQYF	TGTGCCAGCAGCTTAGGTCCCAGGGGCATCTCCTACGAGCAGTACTTC
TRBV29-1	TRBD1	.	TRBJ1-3	CSVEGGQFGLGPPNSGNTIYF	TGCAGCGTCGAAGGGGGCCAATTTGGGCTCGGGCCCCCAAACTCTGGAAACACCATATATTTT
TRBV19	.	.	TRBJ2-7	CASSQGRGTYEQYF	TGTGCCAGTTCGCAGGGCCGAGGTACCTACGAGCAGTACTTC
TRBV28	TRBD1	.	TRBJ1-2	CASRPIGTGDYGYTF	TGTGCCAGCAGACCGATCGGGACAGGGGACTATGGCTACACCTTC
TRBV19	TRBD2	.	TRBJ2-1	CASSYRISGRLGPYNEQFF	TGTGCCAGTAGTTACCGGATTAGCGGGAGGCTTGGACCCTACAATGAGCAGTTCTTC
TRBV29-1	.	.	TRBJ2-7	CSVAVFAETSYEQYF	TGCAGCGTTGCCGTGTTTGCGGAGACCTCCTACGAGCAGTACTTC
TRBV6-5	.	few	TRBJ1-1	CASSTVGTEAFF	TGTGCCAGCAGTACTGTCGGCACTGAAGCTTTCTTT
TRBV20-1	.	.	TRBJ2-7	CSASPGQNPYEQYF	TGCAGTGCTAGTCCGGGACAAAACCCATACGAGCAGTACTTC
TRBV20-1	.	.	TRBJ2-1	CSASQDFLYNEQFF	TGCAGTGCTAGTCAGGACTTTTTATACAATGAGCAGTTCTTC
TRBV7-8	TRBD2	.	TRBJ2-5	CASSLFAGGPRETQYF	TGTGCCAGCAGCTTATTTGCGGGAGGGCCGAGGGAGACCCAGTACTTC
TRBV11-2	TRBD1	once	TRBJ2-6	CASSLGTGIKWANVLTF	TGTGCCAGCAGCTTAGGGACAGGGATAAAGTGGGCCAACGTCCTGACTTTC
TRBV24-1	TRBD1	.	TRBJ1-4	CATSGQGTNEKLFF	TGTGCCACCAGTGGACAGGGAACTAATGAAAAACTGTTTTTT
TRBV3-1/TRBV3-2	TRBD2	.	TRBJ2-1	CASSQDQASGRKQFF	TGTGCCAGCAGCCAAGATCAGGCTAGCGGGCGAAAGCAGTTCTTC
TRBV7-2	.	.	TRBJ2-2	CASSARAIHTGELFF	TGTGCCAGCAGCGCCAGGGCCATACACACCGGGGAGCTGTTTTTT
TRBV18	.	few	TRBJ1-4	CASSPTTTNEKLFF	TGTGCCAGCTCACCGACAACAACTAATGAAAAACTGTTTTTT
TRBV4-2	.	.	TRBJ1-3	CASSHGGGDFGNTIYF	TGTGCCAGCAGCCACGGAGGGGGGGACTTTGGAAACACCATATATTTT
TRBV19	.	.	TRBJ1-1	CASSIYGRENTEAFF	TGTGCCAGTAGTATATATGGCAGGGAGAACACTGAAGCTTTCTTT
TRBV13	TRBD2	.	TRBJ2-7	CASSSKASGRASEQYF	TGTGCCAGCAGCTCCAAGGCGAGCGGGAGGGCCTCCGAGCAGTACTTC
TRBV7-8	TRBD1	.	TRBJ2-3	CASRTQGALATDTQYF	TGTGCCAGCAGGACTCAGGGGGCACTAGCCACAGATACGCAGTATTTT
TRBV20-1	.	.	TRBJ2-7	CSASAGNSYEQYF	TGCAGTGCTAGTGCGGGTAACTCCTACGAGCAGTACTTC
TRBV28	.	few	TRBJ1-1	CASNTRSTGTPPKAFF	TGTGCCAGCAACACTAGATCGACCGGGACACCACCAAAAGCTTTCTTT
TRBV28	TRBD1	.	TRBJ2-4	CASSFPGGRNIQYF	TGTGCCAGCAGTTTCCCAGGGGGAAGGAACATTCAGTACTTC
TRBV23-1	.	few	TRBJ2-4	CASSRDILAKNIQYF	TGCGCCAGCAGTCGCGACATTTTAGCCAAAAACATTCAGTACTTC
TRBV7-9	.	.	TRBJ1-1	CASSLLETGATEAFF	TGTGCCAGCAGCTTGTTGGAAACTGGGGCGACTGAAGCTTTCTTT
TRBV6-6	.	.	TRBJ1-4	CASSYGRQINEKLFF	TGTGCCAGCAGTTACGGACGACAGATTAATGAAAAACTGTTTTTT
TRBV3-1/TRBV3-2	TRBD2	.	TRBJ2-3	CASSWGTSGGGTDTQYF	TGTGCCAGCAGCTGGGGGACTAGCGGGGGAGGCACAGATACGCAGTATTTT
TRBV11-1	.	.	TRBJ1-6	CASSSSRDILSPLHF	TGTGCCAGCAGCTCGAGCCGGGACATACTCTCACCCCTCCACTTT
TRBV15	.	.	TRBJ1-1	CATSRDRGFGGLNTEAFF	TGTGCCACCAGCAGAGATCGAGGCTTCGGGGGATTAAACACTGAAGCTTTCTTT
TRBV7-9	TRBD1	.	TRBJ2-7	CASRPGTDSEQYF	TGTGCCAGCAGGCCCGGGACAGATAGCGAGCAGTACTTC
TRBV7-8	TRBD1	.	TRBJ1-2	CASSFSTGGNYGYTF	TGTGCCAGCAGCTTTTCGACAGGGGGCAACTATGGCTACACCTTC
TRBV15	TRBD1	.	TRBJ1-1	CATSRIGQGWSTEAFF	TGTGCCACCAGCAGGATCGGACAGGGATGGAGCACTGAAGCTTTCTTT
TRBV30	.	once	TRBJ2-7	CAWTVDFYEQYF	TGTGCCTGGACCGTCGACTTCTACGAGCAGTACTTC